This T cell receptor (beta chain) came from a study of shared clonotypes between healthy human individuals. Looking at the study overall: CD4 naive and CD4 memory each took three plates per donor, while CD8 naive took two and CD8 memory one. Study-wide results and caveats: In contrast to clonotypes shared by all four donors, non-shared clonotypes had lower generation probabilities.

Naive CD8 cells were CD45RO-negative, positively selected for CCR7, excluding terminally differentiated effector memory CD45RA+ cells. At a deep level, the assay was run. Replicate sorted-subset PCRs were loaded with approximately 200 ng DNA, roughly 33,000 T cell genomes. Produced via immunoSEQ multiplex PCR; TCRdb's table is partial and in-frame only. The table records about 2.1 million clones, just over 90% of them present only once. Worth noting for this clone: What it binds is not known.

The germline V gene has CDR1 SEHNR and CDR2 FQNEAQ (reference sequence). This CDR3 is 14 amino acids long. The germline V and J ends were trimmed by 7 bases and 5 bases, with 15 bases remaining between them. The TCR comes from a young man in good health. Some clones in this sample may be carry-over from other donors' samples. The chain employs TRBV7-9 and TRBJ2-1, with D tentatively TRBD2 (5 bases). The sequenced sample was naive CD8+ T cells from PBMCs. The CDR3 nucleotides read TGTGCCAGCAACGGGGTAGCGAGAAACAATGAGCAGTTCTTC. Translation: CASNGVARNNEQFF.